This TCR beta chain was observed in a study of cytomegalovirus exposure and HLA in healthy donors. Study context: As released early, the data held about 85 million unique TCRs from HLA-typed donors. Study-level results: An analysis was carried out later, and it reportedly showed fewer N-insertions in an Asian-associated ancestry cluster than the roughly 700-donor mean. Through in vitro validation, three CMV-associated chains were shown to be specific for CMV antigens.

Germline assignment: CDR1 MNHNY and CDR2 SVGAGI (reference sequence). Trimming left V 7 bases short and J 7 bases short, with 17 bases between. The length of the CDR3 is 13 residues. PCR amplification relied on 60 Vbeta primers (plus 13 Jbeta primers). Assay used: immunoSEQ multiplex PCR; TCRdb lists only in-frame clones, some missing. The data contain 120,000 or so clones, less than 85% of them singletons. Details on this clone: The antigen is not known.

Unrecorded immune exposure was likely among donors, who were nominally healthy when sampled. The sample consisted of PBMCs. The receptor was derived from a young man in good health and CMV-seropositive. The rearrangement links TRBV6-6 to TRBJ2-7; a weak D match, TRBD2 (6 bases). The CDR3 is CASTRTMAGEQYF. CDR3 in DNA: TGTGCCAGCACCAGGACTATGGCTGGGGAGCAGTACTTC.